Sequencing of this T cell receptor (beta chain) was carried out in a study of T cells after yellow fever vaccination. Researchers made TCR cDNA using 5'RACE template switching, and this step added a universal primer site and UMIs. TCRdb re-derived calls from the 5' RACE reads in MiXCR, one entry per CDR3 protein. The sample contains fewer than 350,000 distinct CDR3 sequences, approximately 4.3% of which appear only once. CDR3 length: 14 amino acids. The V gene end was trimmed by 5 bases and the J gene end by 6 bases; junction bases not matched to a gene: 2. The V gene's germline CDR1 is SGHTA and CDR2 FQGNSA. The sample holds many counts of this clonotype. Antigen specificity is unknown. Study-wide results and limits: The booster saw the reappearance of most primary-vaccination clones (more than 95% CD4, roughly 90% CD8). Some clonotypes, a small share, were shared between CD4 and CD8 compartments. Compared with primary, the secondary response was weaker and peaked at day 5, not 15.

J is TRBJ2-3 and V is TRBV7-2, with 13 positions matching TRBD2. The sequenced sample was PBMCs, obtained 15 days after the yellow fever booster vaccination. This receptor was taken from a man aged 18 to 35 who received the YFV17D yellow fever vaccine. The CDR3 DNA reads TGTGCCAGCAGCAAGACTAGCGGGGGGGATACGCAGTATTTT. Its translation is CASSKTSGGDTQYF.